The 4 T cell receptor beta chains below were found in one sample sequenced in a study of T cell repertoires in cytomegalovirus infection. TCRdb used MiXCR to reprocess the reads, holding one entry per CDR3 protein. The sample contains more than 85,000 distinct CDR3 sequences, under 25% of which appear only once. Material: CD8+ T cells from PBMCs. All receptors derive from a human donor in good health (CMV status not recorded). Some clones in this sample may be carry-over from other donors' samples.

The chain couples TRBV24-1 to TRBJ2-7, with TRBD1 as a possible D gene (6 bases). Per germline, CDR1 KGHDR and CDR2 SFDVKD. The CDR3 totals 14 residues. The V and J ends lost 4 bases and 1 base respectively, with 10 bases between them. In DNA form, the CDR3 reads TGTGCCACCAGTGACAGGGGAGATTCCTACGAGCAGTACTTC. Translating gives CATSDRGDSYEQYF.

The chain recombines TRBV5-6 with TRBJ1-4; 7 bases map to TRBD1. The length of the CDR3 is 15 residues. V lost 2 bases to trimming and J lost 4 bases; unmatched junction nucleotides: 5. Germline V gene lookup returns CDR1 SGHDT and CDR2 YYEEEE. The CDR3 nucleotides are TGTGCCAGCAGCTTCGGGACAGAGTTTAATGAAAAACTGTTTTTT. Amino acid sequence: CASSFGTEFNEKLFF.

This clonotype was detected only a few times. The CDR3 nucleotides are TGTGCCAGCACTACCGCCGGGACAGGGCAAACTGAAGCTTTCTTT. Amino acid sequence: CASTTAGTGQTEAFF. The chain uses TRBV6-2 or TRBV6-3 and TRBJ1-1; TRBD1 agrees at 9 bases. CDR1 is MNHEY, CDR2 SVGEGT, per germline. The CDR3 has 15 residues. The trim removed 7 bases at V and 5 bases at J, leaving 11 bases unmatched.

This clonotype was counted at least ten times. This chain links TRBV6-2 or TRBV6-3 with TRBJ1-5, with TRBD1 as a possible D gene (5 bases). V gave up 2 bases and J gave up 4 bases, with 6 bases separating them. The CDR3 has 13 residues. The V gene's germline CDR1 is MNHEY and CDR2 SVGEGT. The CDR3 spells CASSYGGNQPQHF. Here the CDR3 DNA reads TGTGCCAGCAGTTACGGGGGGAATCAGCCCCAGCATTTT.